This entry lists 20 T cell receptor beta chains sequenced from one sample in a study of blood T cells in healthy people across ages. A second PCR of 7 to 11 cycles used a sample-barcoded 5' primer and a J-beta primer mix. TCRdb itself ran the 5' RACE reads through MiXCR, one entry per CDR3 protein. The sample holds roughly 1,500,000 distinct CDR3 sequences, about 31% seen once. The sequencing input was blood. These receptors were collected from a woman aged 25 to 39 in good health.

This clonotype was recorded many times. The V and J genes are TRBV6-6 and TRBJ2-7, with D possibly TRBD2 on 7 matching bases. The length of the CDR3 is 13 residues. CDR1 MNHNY and CDR2 SVGAGI come from the germline V gene (reference sequence). V lost 6 bases to trimming and J lost 4 bases, with 13 bases between them. The CDR3 DNA follows: TGTGCCAGCAGAGAAGGGGGGGATTACGAGCAGTACTTC. Its translation is CASREGGDYEQYF.

This clonotype was seen more than once but under ten times. This chain joins TRBV20-1 and TRBJ1-1; D perhaps matches TRBD1 (6 bases). V dropped 3 bases and J dropped 5 bases, with 13 bases sitting between them. CDR3 length: 13 residues. CDR1 DFQATT and CDR2 SNEGSKA come from the germline V gene (reference sequence). The CDR3 bases are TGCAGTGCTAGCACCGGGGGCAGGACTGAAGCTTTCTTT. Encoded protein: CSASTGGRTEAFF.

V usage is TRBV20-1 and J usage is TRBJ1-2; 9 positions match TRBD1. From germline, CDR1 is DFQATT and CDR2 SNEGSKA (reference sequence). This CDR3 is 13 amino acids long. The ends lost 4 bases at V and 4 bases at J; junction bases unmatched: 4. CDR3 in DNA: TGCAGTGCTACGACAGGGGGTGTCTATGGCTACACCTTC. Translated, it gives CSATTGGVYGYTF.

Many counts were recorded for this clonotype. This chain links TRBV20-1 with TRBJ2-1; 10 nucleotides align to TRBD2. Germline CDR1 is DFQATT and CDR2 is SNEGSKA (reference sequence). The length of the CDR3 is 16 residues. With V trimmed by 0 bases and J by 9 bases, 11 bases remained unmatched. The CDR3 is CSARDRSGRVGSEQFF. The CDR3 nucleotides read TGCAGTGCTAGAGATCGGAGCGGGAGGGTGGGCAGTGAGCAGTTCTTC.

The V and J genes are TRBV7-9 and TRBJ2-1, with D possibly TRBD1 on 6 matching bases. CDR3 size: 17 residues. The V and J ends lost 5 bases and 2 bases respectively, with 19 bases between them. Per the germline V gene, CDR1 is SEHNR and CDR2 is FQNEAQ (reference sequence). The DNA for the CDR3 is TGTGCCAGCAGCCCGGTCGGGACACACTTGACCTACAATGAGCAGTTCTTC. This sequence encodes CASSPVGTHLTYNEQFF.

This clonotype was seen a handful of times. The chain is built from TRBV7-9 and TRBJ2-4, with 7 nucleotides matching TRBD1. Germline assignment: CDR1 SEHNR and CDR2 FQNEAQ (reference sequence). The CDR3 spans 18 residues. After removal of 3 bases from V and 0 bases from J, the junction contained 11 bases not matched to a gene. This CDR3 reads CASSFVRLGQRAKNIQYF. DNA for the CDR3: TGTGCCAGCAGCTTTGTTAGACTGGGACAGAGAGCCAAAAACATTCAGTACTTC.

This clonotype was picked up many times. This rearrangement joins TRBV7-9 to TRBJ2-5; the D gene is possibly TRBD2 (6 bases). Trimming took 5 bases from V and 4 from J, leaving 14 bases between them. The CDR3 totals 14 residues. Germline CDR1 reads SEHNR; CDR2 reads FQNEAQ (reference sequence). The CDR3 DNA is TGTGCCAGCAGCCCGGGACTCCAGACAGAGACCCAGTACTTC. It encodes CASSPGLQTETQYF.

V usage is TRBV7-3 and J usage is TRBJ2-1, with TRBD2 identical over 8 bases. Germline V lookup: CDR1 SGHTA, CDR2 FQGTGA. The CDR3 has 15 amino acids. Losses at the gene ends were 2 bases for V and 4 bases for J; bases not matched to a gene: 4. The CDR3 spells CASSLPAGGYNEQFF. CDR3 coding DNA: TGTGCCAGCAGCTTACCTGCGGGGGGATACAATGAGCAGTTCTTC.

The V gene is TRBV29-1, the J gene TRBJ2-1; no firm D call. CDR3 length equals 15 residues. CDR1 is SQVTM and CDR2 is ANQGSEA in the germline V gene. Written as DNA, the CDR3 is TGCAGTGTCCTGATACCCCCTAGCTCCTACAATGAGCAGTTCTTC. This sequence encodes CSVLIPPSSYNEQFF.

The chain employs TRBV12-3 or TRBV12-4 and TRBJ2-1, with 11 positions matching TRBD1. The CDR3 sequence is 16 residues long. The trim removed 5 bases at V and 3 bases at J, leaving 6 bases unmatched. CDR3 region: CASSPWTGGHYNEQFF. Here the CDR3 DNA reads TGTGCCAGCAGTCCCTGGACAGGGGGCCACTACAATGAGCAGTTCTTC.

This clonotype turned up a few times. The gene calls are TRBV12-3 or TRBV12-4 and TRBJ1-1, with no clear D. The CDR3 loop spans 14 amino acids. Trimming shortened V by 5 bases and J by 0 bases, and 10 bases separated the two germline ends. The CDR3 reads CASSQPRMNTEAFF. CDR3 bases: TGTGCCAGCAGTCAACCTCGGATGAACACTGAAGCTTTCTTT.

This clonotype was seen only a few times. V usage is TRBV6-5 and J usage is TRBJ2-1; 9 bases map to TRBD2. Germline trimming cut 0 bases from V and 3 bases from J; bases unmatched to any gene: 3. CDR1 and CDR2 from the germline V gene are MNHEY and SVGAGI. The CDR3 runs 16 residues. The chain's CDR3 is CASSYSISGSYNEQFF. CDR3 DNA: TGTGCCAGCAGTTACTCGATTAGCGGGAGCTACAATGAGCAGTTCTTC.

The V call is TRBV20-1, the J call TRBJ2-4; D is undetermined. CDR1 and CDR2 (germline): DFQATT, SNEGSKA (reference sequence). This CDR3 comprises 14 residues. Trimming stripped 3 bases from V and 0 bases from J, with 9 bases between. CDR3 in DNA: TGCAGTGCTAGCCCCAGCTTAGCCAAAAACATTCAGTACTTC. Protein sequence: CSASPSLAKNIQYF.

This clonotype was observed a single time. The J gene is TRBJ1-1, the V gene TRBV6-2 or TRBV6-3; 8 nucleotides align to TRBD1. Germline loops: CDR1 MNHEY, CDR2 SVGEGT. There are 16 residues in the CDR3. After removal of 2 bases from V and 4 bases from J, the junction contained 9 bases not matched to a gene. CDR3: CASSYPSGQGGTEAFF. Here the CDR3 DNA reads TGTGCCAGCAGTTACCCCTCCGGACAGGGCGGCACTGAAGCTTTCTTT.

In its sample, this clonotype was seen many times. The chain links TRBV6-1 to TRBJ1-5; D unresolved. Per germline, CDR1 MNHNS and CDR2 SASEGT. V gave up 2 bases and J gave up 7 bases, with 6 bases separating them. This CDR3 contains 12 residues. The CDR3 bases are TGTGCCAGCAGTGAACGTGCGCAGCCCCAGCATTTT. This gives the protein CASSERAQPQHF.

This clonotype has more than one count but fewer than ten. The chain combines TRBV6-6 with TRBJ2-1; D may match TRBD1 or TRBD2 (5 bases each). Germline CDR1 is MNHNY and CDR2 is SVGAGI (reference sequence). This CDR3 contains 17 residues. Deletions cut 0 bases from V and 1 base from J, with 13 bases between. The CDR3 sequence is CASSYSSGWGSYNEQFF. The CDR3 DNA is TGTGCCAGCAGTTACTCGAGTGGATGGGGGTCCTACAATGAGCAGTTCTTC.

Worth noting for this clonotype: One end of the junction varies from germline; a read error may be responsible. This chain connects TRBV27 to TRBJ2-1, with 8 bases lining up with TRBD2. The CDR3 is made up of 15 amino acids. Germline-derived CDR1 and CDR2 are MNHEY and SMNVEV (reference sequence). CDR3 DNA sequence: TGCGCCAGCAGTTTACGGCGGGGGGATAACAATGAGCAGTTCTTC. Translated: CASSLRRGDNNEQFF.

The CDR3 reads CASSFGGVLRNEQFF. CDR3 nucleotide sequence: TGTGCCAGCAGCTTCGGCGGGGTACTACGAAATGAGCAGTTCTTC. The genes are TRBV11-2 and TRBJ2-1, with a possible D match to TRBD2 (6 bases). CDR1 and CDR2 from the germline V gene are SGHAT and FQNNGV. V was cut by 3 bases and J by 7 bases, with 16 bases left in between. The CDR3 has 15 residues.

This chain links TRBV5-1 with TRBJ1-6, with 8 bases aligning to TRBD1. Germline V gene lookup returns CDR1 SGHRS and CDR2 YFSETQ. The ends lost 4 bases at V and 10 bases at J; junction bases unmatched: 7. This CDR3 has 14 amino acids. The CDR3 region is CASSTDRVNSPLHF. In nucleotides, the CDR3 is TGCGCCAGCAGCACGGACAGGGTAAACTCACCCCTCCACTTT.

In its sample, this clonotype ranks as medium-sized. The chain carries TRBV9 and TRBJ2-3; D may be TRBD2 (6 bases). The CDR3 has 15 residues. V was shortened by 1 base and J by 1 base, with 10 bases between the two germline ends. Germline V gives CDR1 SGDLS, CDR2 YYNGEE. CDR3 sequence reads: CASSVFGGGTDTQYF. CDR3 in DNA: TGTGCCAGCAGCGTATTTGGAGGGGGCACAGATACGCAGTATTTT.